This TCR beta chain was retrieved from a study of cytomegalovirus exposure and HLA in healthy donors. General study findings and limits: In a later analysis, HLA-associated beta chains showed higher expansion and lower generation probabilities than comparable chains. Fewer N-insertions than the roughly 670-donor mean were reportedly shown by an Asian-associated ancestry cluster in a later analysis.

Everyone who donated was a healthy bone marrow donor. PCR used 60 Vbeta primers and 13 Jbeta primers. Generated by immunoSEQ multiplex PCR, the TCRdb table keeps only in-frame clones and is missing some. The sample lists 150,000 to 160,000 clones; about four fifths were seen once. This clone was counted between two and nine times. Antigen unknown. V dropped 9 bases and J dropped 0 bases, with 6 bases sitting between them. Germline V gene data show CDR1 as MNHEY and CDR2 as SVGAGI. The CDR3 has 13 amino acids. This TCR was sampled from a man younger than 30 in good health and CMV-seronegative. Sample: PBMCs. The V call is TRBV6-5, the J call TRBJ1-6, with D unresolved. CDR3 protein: CASHSSYNSPLHF. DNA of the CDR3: TGTGCCAGTCATAGCTCCTATAATTCACCCCTCCACTTT.